This is a list of T cell receptor beta chains from one sample in a study of T cells in Graves' hyperthyroidism and ophthalmopathy. TCRdb re-called the multiplex PCR reads through MiXCR, storing one row per CDR3 protein. The sample carries around 400,000 distinct CDR3 sequences, under 15% recorded once. Sequenced sample: blood. The origin of the receptors is a woman aged 18 to 35 with Graves' hyperthyroidism. Each CDR3 is given with its conserved first and last residue. Each record gives: CDR3 protein, CDR3 DNA, J gene, V gene, clone size, D gene. A D gene is named only where the DNA matches it firmly. Clone size is shown for a subset of rows, as once, few, many or a class of expanded clone.

CASSEASSGRAGESNEQFF	TGTGCCAGCAGTGAGGCGTCTAGCGGGAGGGCAGGGGAGTCTAATGAGCAGTTCTTC	TRBJ2-1	TRBV6-4	-	TRBD2
CAWKGGTSPSGNTIYF	TGTGCCTGGAAGGGGGGCACTTCTCCCTCTGGAAACACCATATATTTT	TRBJ1-3	TRBV30	-	-
CASSYPPGSGSGYTF	TGTGCCAGCAGTTACCCACCAGGGTCTGGAAGTGGCTACACCTTC	TRBJ1-2	TRBV6-6	many	-
CASSQQRLAGVGEQFF	TGTGCCAGCTCTCAGCAAAGGCTAGCGGGAGTTGGTGAGCAGTTCTTC	TRBJ2-1	TRBV18	many	TRBD2
CASSPDGGRGGYTF	TGTGCCAGCTCACCCGACGGGGGACGGGGTGGCTACACCTTC	TRBJ1-2	TRBV18	many	-
CASSEGQTPGQYF	TGTGCCAGCAGTGAGGGACAGACTCCGGGGCAGTACTTC	TRBJ2-7	TRBV2	many	TRBD1
CSAAGLAGGHDTGELFF	TGCAGTGCTGCGGGACTAGCGGGGGGGCACGACACCGGGGAGCTGTTTTTT	TRBJ2-2	TRBV20-1	-	TRBD2
CASSFSPGAIYEKLFF	TGTGCCAGCAGTTTTTCACCAGGGGCTATATATGAAAAACTGTTTTTT	TRBJ1-4	TRBV7-2	few	-
CASSLIDGGMGPFF	TGTGCCAGCAGTTTGATTGATGGGGGGATGGGGCCGTTCTTC	TRBJ2-1	TRBV27	few	-
CASSLYQGANEKLFF	TGCGCCAGCAGCTTATACCAGGGGGCTAATGAAAAACTGTTTTTT	TRBJ1-4	TRBV5-1	few	TRBD1
CASADGGTDTQYF	TGTGCTAGTGCCGACGGGGGCACAGATACGCAGTATTTT	TRBJ2-3	TRBV12-5	few	-
CASAVYRGSYNEQFF	TGTGCTAGTGCCGTTTACAGAGGCTCCTACAATGAGCAGTTCTTC	TRBJ2-1	TRBV12-5	many	-
CASSMLPGGLSYNEQFF	TGTGCCAGCAGTATGCTGCCCGGGGGACTTTCCTACAATGAGCAGTTCTTC	TRBJ2-1	TRBV27	many	-
CASSQDLVVAGGIDTQYF	TGTGCCAGCAGCCAAGACTTGGTCGTAGCGGGAGGTATAGATACGCAGTATTTT	TRBJ2-3	TRBV3-1	many	TRBD2
CASSSPTGLRTDTQYF	TGTGCCAGCAGCTCCCCGACAGGGTTACGTACAGATACGCAGTATTTT	TRBJ2-3	TRBV7-2	many	TRBD1
CASGAPGYEQYF	TGTGCCAGCGGGGCCCCAGGCTACGAGCAGTACTTC	TRBJ2-7	TRBV11-1	many	-
CASSHSLAGAIVTQYF	TGTGCCAGCAGCCATAGTCTAGCGGGAGCCATAGTGACCCAGTACTTC	TRBJ2-5	TRBV3-1	many	TRBD2
CSARRGLGNTIYF	TGCAGTGCTCGCAGGGGGCTTGGAAACACCATATATTTT	TRBJ1-3	TRBV20-1	few	TRBD1
CASSPAVNEQFF	TGTGCCAGCAGCCCCGCTGTAAATGAGCAGTTCTTC	TRBJ2-1	TRBV7-6	few	-
CASRPDGGYEQYF	TGTGCCAGCAGGCCCGACGGAGGATACGAGCAGTACTTC	TRBJ2-7	TRBV6-1	few	-
CASSQQRRQGKYEQYF	TGCGCCAGCAGCCAACAGCGCCGACAGGGGAAATACGAGCAGTACTTC	TRBJ2-7	TRBV4-1	many	TRBD1
CASKQGASMNEQFF	TGTGCCAGCAAACAGGGGGCGAGTATGAATGAGCAGTTCTTC	TRBJ2-1	TRBV2	many	TRBD1
CASSNPPAGPMNTEAFF	TGTGCCAGCAGTAACCCCCCCGCAGGGCCCATGAACACTGAAGCTTTCTTT	TRBJ1-1	TRBV7-9	many	-
CASQGQYTDTQYF	TGTGCCAGCCAGGGACAGTACACAGATACGCAGTATTTT	TRBJ2-3	TRBV6-1	few	TRBD1
CSARFPGGGGDEAFF	TGCAGTGCTAGATTCCCTGGGGGGGGGGGTGACGAAGCTTTCTTT	TRBJ1-1	TRBV20-1	few	-
CASSFYYRDGQETQYF	TGCGCCAGCAGCTTCTATTACCGGGACGGGCAAGAGACCCAGTACTTC	TRBJ2-5	TRBV5-1	-	-
CSAPETGGGYQPQHF	TGCAGTGCCCCCGAGACAGGGGGCGGTTATCAGCCCCAGCATTTT	TRBJ1-5	TRBV20-1	many	TRBD1
CASSPQNSDSTGELFF	TGTGCCAGCTCACCACAGAATAGCGATAGCACCGGGGAGCTGTTTTTT	TRBJ2-2	TRBV18	-	-
CASSPLLGQLTDTQYF	TGTGCCAGCAGTCCGCTTTTGGGACAGCTCACAGATACGCAGTATTTT	TRBJ2-3	TRBV27	few	TRBD1
CASRPSGRAYGELFF	TGTGCCAGCAGACCCAGCGGGAGGGCCTACGGGGAGCTGTTTTTT	TRBJ2-2	TRBV6-5	-	TRBD2
CSVVFSYNEQFF	TGCAGCGTTGTATTTTCCTACAATGAGCAGTTCTTC	TRBJ2-1	TRBV29-1	-	-